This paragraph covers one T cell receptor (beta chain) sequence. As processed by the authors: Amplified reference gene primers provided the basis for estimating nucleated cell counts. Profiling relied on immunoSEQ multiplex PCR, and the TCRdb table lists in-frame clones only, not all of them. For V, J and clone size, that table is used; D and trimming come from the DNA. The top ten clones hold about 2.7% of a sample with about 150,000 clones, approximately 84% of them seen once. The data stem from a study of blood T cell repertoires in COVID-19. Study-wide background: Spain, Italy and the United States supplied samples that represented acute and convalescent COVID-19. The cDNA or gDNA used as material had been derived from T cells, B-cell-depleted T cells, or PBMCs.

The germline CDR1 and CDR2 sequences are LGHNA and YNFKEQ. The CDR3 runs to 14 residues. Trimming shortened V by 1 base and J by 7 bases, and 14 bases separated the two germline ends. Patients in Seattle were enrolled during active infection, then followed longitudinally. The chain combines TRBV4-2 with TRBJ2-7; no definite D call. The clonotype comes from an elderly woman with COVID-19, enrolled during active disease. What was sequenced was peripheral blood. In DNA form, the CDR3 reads TGTGCCAGCAGCCAAGTTAGTGCAACGCGGGAGCAGTACTTC. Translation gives CASSQVSATREQYF.